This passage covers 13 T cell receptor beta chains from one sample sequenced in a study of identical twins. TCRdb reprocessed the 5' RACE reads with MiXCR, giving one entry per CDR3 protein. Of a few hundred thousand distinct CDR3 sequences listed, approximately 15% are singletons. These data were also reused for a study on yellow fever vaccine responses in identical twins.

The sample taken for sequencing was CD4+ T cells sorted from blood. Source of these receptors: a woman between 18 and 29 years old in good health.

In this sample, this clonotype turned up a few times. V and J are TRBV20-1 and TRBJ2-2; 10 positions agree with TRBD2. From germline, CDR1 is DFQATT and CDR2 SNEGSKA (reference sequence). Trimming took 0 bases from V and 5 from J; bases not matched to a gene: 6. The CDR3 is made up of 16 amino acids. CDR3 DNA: TGCAGTGCTAGAGATGCGGAGCGGGAGGGGACCGGGGAGCTGTTTTTT. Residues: CSARDAEREGTGELFF.

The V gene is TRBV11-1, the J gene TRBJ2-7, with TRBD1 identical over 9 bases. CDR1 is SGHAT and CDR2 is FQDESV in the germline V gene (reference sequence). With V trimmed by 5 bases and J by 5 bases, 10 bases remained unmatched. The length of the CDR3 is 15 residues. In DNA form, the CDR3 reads TGTGCCAGCAGCCCAGGACAGGGGACAAACGACGAGCAGTACTTC. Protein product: CASSPGQGTNDEQYF.

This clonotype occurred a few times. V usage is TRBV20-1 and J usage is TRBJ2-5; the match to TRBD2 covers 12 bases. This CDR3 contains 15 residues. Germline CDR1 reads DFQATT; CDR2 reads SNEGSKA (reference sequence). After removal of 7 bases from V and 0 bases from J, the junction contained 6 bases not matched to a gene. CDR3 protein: CSGDSSGGDQETQYF. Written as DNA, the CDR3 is TGCAGTGGCGACTCTAGCGGGGGGGACCAAGAGACCCAGTACTTC.

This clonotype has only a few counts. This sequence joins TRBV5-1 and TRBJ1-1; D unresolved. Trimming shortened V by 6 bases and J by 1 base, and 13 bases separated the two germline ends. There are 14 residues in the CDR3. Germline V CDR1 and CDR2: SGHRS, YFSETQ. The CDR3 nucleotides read TGCGCCAGCAAGGATAGGGCCGCGAACACTGAAGCTTTCTTT. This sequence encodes CASKDRAANTEAFF.

CDR3 coding DNA: TGTGCCAGCACCCAAGGGTCCCACGAGCAGTACTTC. Its protein is CASTQGSHEQYF. V usage is TRBV28 and J usage is TRBJ2-7, with D uncertain. V gave up 7 bases and J gave up 5 bases, with 12 bases separating them. CDR1 is MDHEN and CDR2 is SYDVKM in the germline V gene. The CDR3 has 12 amino acids.

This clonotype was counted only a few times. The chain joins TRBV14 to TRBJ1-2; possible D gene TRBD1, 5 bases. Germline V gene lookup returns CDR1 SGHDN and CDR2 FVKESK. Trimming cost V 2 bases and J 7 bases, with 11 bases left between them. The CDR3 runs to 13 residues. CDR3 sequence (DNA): TGTGCCAGCAGCCAACTCCAGGGCGTTGGCTACACCTTC. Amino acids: CASSQLQGVGYTF.

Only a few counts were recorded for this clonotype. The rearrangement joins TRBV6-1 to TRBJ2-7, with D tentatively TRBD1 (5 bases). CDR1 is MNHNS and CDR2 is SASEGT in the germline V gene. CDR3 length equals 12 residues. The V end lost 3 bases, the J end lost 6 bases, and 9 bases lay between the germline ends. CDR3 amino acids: CASSEQGTEQYF. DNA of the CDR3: TGTGCCAGCAGTGAGCAGGGAACCGAGCAGTACTTC.

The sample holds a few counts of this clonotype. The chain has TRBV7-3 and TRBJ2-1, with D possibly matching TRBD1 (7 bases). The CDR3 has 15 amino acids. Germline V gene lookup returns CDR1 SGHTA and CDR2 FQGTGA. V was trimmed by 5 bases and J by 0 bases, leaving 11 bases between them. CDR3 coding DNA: TGTGCCAGCAGCGCGGGACAGCCCTCCTACAATGAGCAGTTCTTC. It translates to CASSAGQPSYNEQFF.

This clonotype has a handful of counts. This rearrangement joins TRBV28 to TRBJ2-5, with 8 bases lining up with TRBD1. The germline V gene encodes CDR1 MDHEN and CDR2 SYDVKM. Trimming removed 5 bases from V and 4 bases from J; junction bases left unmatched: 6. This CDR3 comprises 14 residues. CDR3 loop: CASSHTGGGETQYF. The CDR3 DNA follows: TGTGCCAGCAGTCATACAGGGGGAGGAGAGACCCAGTACTTC.

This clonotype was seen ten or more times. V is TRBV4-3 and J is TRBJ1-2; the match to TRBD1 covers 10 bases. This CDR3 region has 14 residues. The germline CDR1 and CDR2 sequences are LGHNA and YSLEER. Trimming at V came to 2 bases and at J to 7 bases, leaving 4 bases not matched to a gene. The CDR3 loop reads CASSQQTGGVGYTF. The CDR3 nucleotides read TGCGCCAGCAGCCAACAGACAGGGGGCGTTGGCTACACCTTC.

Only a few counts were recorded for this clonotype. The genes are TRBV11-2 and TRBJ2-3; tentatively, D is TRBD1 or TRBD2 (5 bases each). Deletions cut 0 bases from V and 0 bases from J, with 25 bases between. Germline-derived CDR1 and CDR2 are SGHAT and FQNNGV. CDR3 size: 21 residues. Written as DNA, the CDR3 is TGTGCCAGCAGCTTAGATCTTAATTCGTTGAGGGGCCGGCCTAGCACAGATACGCAGTATTTT. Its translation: CASSLDLNSLRGRPSTDTQYF.

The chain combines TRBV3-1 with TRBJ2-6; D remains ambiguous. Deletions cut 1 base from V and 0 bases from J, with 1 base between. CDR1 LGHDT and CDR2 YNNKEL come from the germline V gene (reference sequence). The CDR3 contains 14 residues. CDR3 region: CASSQVSGANVLTF. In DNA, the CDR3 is TGTGCCAGCAGCCAAGTCTCTGGGGCCAACGTCCTGACTTTC.

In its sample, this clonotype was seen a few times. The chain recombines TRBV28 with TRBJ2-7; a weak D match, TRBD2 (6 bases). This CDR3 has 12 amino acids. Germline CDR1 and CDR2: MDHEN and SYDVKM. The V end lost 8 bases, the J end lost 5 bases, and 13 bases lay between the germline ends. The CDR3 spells CASRQAGHEQYF. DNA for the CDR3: TGTGCCAGCCGTCAAGCGGGCCACGAGCAGTACTTC.